This T cell receptor beta chain derives from a study of T cell responses to AZD1222 COVID-19 vaccine. Study-level findings and limits: CD4 TCRs covered the whole spike, strongest at regions 160-218 and 743-854. Mostly white British, mostly female donors; authors suggested clonal diversity may be underestimated. Only a handful of AZD1222 recipients, about six in all, had baseline seropositivity.

Produced via immunoSEQ multiplex PCR; TCRdb's table is partial and in-frame only. The sample carries 95,000 to 100,000 clones, about 82% recorded once. With regard to this clone: Its antigen remains unknown.

V lost 7 bases, J lost 6 bases, and 11 bases lay in between. CDR1 SGHRS and CDR2 YFSETQ come from the germline V gene. The CDR3 has 12 residues. The source is an adult in good health. The sample was peripheral blood, taken on day 0 of AZD1222 vaccination. The V call is TRBV5-1, the J call TRBJ2-1; D is unclear. The CDR3 spells CASAGPGNEQFF. The DNA for the CDR3 is TGCGCCAGCGCTGGCCCCGGCAATGAGCAGTTCTTC.